This T cell receptor beta chain was profiled in a study of blood T cell repertoires in COVID-19. The overall study: Samples of COVID-19 (acute and convalescent) were obtained from the United States, Italy and Spain. T cells, B-cell-depleted T cells, or PBMCs supplied cDNA or gDNA.

Study processing details: Estimation of nucleated cell counts was performed using reference gene primer amplification. Clones were read by immunoSEQ multiplex PCR, and TCRdb kept only the in-frame ones, dropping some. For V, J and clone size, that table is used; D and trimming come from the DNA. This table holds 270,000 or so clones, roughly 85% found once. The CDR3 extends over 16 amino acids. Germline CDR1 MDHEN, CDR2 SYDVKM. V was trimmed by 6 bases and J by 2 bases, leaving 14 bases between them. The receptor's source is a human donor in a cohort sampled during active COVID-19. The rearrangement links TRBV28 to TRBJ2-6, with D possibly matching TRBD2 (5 bases). The sample comprised peripheral blood. Here the CDR3 DNA reads TGTGCCAGCAGCCCCCGGGGAGCCCCTGGGGCCAACGTCCTGACTTTC. Amino acid sequence: CASSPRGAPGANVLTF.